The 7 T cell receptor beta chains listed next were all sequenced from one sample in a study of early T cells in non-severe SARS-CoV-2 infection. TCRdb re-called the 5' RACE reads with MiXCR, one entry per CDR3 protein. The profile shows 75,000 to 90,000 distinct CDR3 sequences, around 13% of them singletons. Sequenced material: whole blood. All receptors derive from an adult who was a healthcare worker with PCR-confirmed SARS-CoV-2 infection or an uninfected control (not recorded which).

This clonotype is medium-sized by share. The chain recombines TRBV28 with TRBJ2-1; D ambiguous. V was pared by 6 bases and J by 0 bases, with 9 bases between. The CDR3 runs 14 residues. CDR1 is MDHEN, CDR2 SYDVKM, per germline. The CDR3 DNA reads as TGTGCCAGCAGCTTAAGAGGCTCCTACAATGAGCAGTTCTTC. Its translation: CASSLRGSYNEQFF.

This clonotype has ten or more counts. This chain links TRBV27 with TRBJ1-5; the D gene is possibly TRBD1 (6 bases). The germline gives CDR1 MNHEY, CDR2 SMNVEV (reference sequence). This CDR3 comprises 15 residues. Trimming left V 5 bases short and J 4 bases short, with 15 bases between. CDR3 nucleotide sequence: TGTGCCAGCAGTCCGTTGGACAGATATAATCAGCCCCAGCATTTT. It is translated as CASSPLDRYNQPQHF.

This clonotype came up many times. The CDR3 bases are TGCGCCAGCGAAGGGGGAGGGGGCGATGAGCAGTTCTTC. As protein: CASEGGGGDEQFF. The chain joins TRBV4-3 to TRBJ2-1, with D possibly called TRBD1 or TRBD2 (7 bases each). Germline CDR1 LGHNA, CDR2 YSLEER. The CDR3 is made up of 13 amino acids. The germline V and J ends were trimmed by 8 bases and 8 bases, with 16 bases remaining between them.

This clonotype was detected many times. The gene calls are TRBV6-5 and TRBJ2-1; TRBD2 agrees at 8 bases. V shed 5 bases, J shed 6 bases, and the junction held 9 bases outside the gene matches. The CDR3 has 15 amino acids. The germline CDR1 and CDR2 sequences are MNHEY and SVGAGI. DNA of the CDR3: TGTGCCAGCAGTAAAACAGTCGGGACTAGCAATGAGCAGTTCTTC. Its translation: CASSKTVGTSNEQFF.

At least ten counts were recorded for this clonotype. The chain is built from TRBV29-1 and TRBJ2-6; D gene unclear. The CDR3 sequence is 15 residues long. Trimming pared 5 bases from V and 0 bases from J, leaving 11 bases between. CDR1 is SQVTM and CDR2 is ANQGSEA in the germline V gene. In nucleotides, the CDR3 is TGCAGCGTTTTTGGGCAGAGCTCTGGGGCCAACGTCCTGACTTTC. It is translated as CSVFGQSSGANVLTF.

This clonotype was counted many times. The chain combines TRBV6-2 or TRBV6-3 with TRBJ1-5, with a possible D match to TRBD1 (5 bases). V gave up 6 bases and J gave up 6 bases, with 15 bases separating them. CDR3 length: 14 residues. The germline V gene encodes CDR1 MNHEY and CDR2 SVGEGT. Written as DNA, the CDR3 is TGTGCCAGCAGCCTCCTGGGGGGAGGTCAGCCCCAGCATTTT. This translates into CASSLLGGGQPQHF.

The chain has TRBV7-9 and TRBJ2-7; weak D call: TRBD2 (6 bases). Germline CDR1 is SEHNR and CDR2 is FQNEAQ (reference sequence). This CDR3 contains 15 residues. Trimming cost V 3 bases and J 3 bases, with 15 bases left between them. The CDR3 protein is CASSFPRGLGYEQYF. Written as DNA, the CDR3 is TGTGCCAGCAGCTTCCCCCGGGGACTCGGCTACGAGCAGTACTTC.